In its sample, the clone carrying this T cell receptor beta chain is medium-sized (0.01 to 0.1%). These data belong to a study of spatial heterogeneity in lung cancer. Turning to the study itself: The study consistently detected more beta-chain than alpha-chain sequences.

CDR3 length equals 13 residues. Trimming took 1 base from V and 10 from J, leaving 12 bases between them. Time point of the sample: sample taken at primary tumor resection. The donor population consisted of some 70 patients with untreated, early-stage non-small cell lung cancer. The authors sequenced whole RNA from tumor, nontumor lung or frozen PBMC without sorting. TCR cDNA molecules were tagged individually, and each one carried a unique molecular identifier. TCRdb redid the calling of the 5' RACE reads with MiXCR, one entry per CDR3 protein. The sample includes about 4,000 distinct CDR3 sequences, 8.5% to 9% of them seen just once.

The receptor was isolated from a female donor with early-stage non-small cell lung cancer. Source: normal lung tissue next to the tumor, taken at surgery. The rearrangement joins TRBV23-1 to TRBJ2-3, with unresolved D. TRBV23-1 is given ORF status, its function remaining uncertain. Here the CDR3 DNA reads TGCGCCAGCAGTCAATTTTGGTCGGTACCGCAGTATTTT. Its translation is CASSQFWSVPQYF.